A selection of T cell receptor beta chains follows, all from one sample in a study of T cell responses to AZD1222 COVID-19 vaccine. Using immunoSEQ multiplex PCR, the repertoire was profiled, and TCRdb retains in-frame clones only, with some absent. The sample yields roughly 120,000 clones, 70% to 90% seen once. The sequences come from peripheral blood, collected 28 days after the second AZD1222 dose. These receptor sequences come from an adult who received the AZD1222 COVID-19 vaccine. The CDR3 runs from the conserved cysteine through the conserved F or W. Each record gives: clone size, V gene, D gene, J gene, CDR3 DNA, CDR3 protein. A D gene is named only where the DNA matches it firmly. Some rows have no size entry. The others give once, few or many, or a class for an expanded clone.

size: -; V: TRBV3-1/TRBV3-2; D: -; J: TRBJ2-5; DNA: TGTGCCAGCAGCCAAGATAAAGGGCGGAGAGTCGAAGAGACCCAGTACTTC; CDR3: CASSQDKGRRVEETQYF
size: -; V: TRBV5-4; D: -; J: TRBJ2-7; DNA: TGTGCCAGCAGCTTCCGGCAGGGTTCGGCCCACGAGCAGTACTTC; CDR3: CASSFRQGSAHEQYF
size: -; V: TRBV6-1; D: -; J: TRBJ2-2; DNA: TGTGCCAGCAGTGAATGGGACCCCAGGGCCGGGGAGCTGTTTTTT; CDR3: CASSEWDPRAGELFF
size: -; V: TRBV6-5; D: -; J: TRBJ2-7; DNA: TGTGCCAGCAGTTTATTGGGGACCCGCGGGGAGCAGTACTTC; CDR3: CASSLLGTRGEQYF
size: -; V: TRBV6-6; D: TRBD2; J: TRBJ2-1; DNA: TGTGCCAGCAGTCCACTAGCGGGGGGGTCCAGCTCCTACAATGAGCAGTTCTTC; CDR3: CASSPLAGGSSSYNEQFF
size: -; V: TRBV3-1/TRBV3-2; D: -; J: TRBJ1-4; DNA: TGTGCCAGCAGCCAAGAGCGGGGTGAAAAACTGTTTTTT; CDR3: CASSQERGEKLFF
size: few; V: TRBV7-3; D: TRBD2; J: TRBJ2-2; DNA: TGTGCCAGCAGCTTAAGCGGGGGGGCGAACACCGGGGAGCTGTTTTTT; CDR3: CASSLSGGANTGELFF
size: -; V: TRBV12-3/TRBV12-4; D: TRBD1; J: TRBJ1-2; DNA: TGTGCCAGCACCCCCGGGACAGACTATGGCTACACCTTC; CDR3: CASTPGTDYGYTF
size: -; V: TRBV19; D: -; J: TRBJ1-1; DNA: TGTGCCAGTAGTTCCGGGACGGCGAACACTGAAGCTTTCTTT; CDR3: CASSSGTANTEAFF
size: -; V: TRBV6-5; D: TRBD2; J: TRBJ2-1; DNA: TGTGCCAGCAGACTTAGCGGGGGAGACAATGAGCAGTTCTTC; CDR3: CASRLSGGDNEQFF
size: -; V: TRBV5-6; D: -; J: TRBJ2-5; DNA: TGTGCCAGCAGCTTACGGGGGAGCCAAGAGACCCAGTACTTC; CDR3: CASSLRGSQETQYF
size: -; V: TRBV5-1; D: -; J: TRBJ2-7; DNA: TGCGCCAGCAGCAGGGGACCTTACGAGCAGTACTTC; CDR3: CASSRGPYEQYF
size: -; V: TRBV7-9; D: -; J: TRBJ1-2; DNA: TGTGCCAGCGGGCGGGACACCGATTATGGCTACACCTTC; CDR3: CASGRDTDYGYTF
size: -; V: TRBV18; D: -; J: TRBJ1-6; DNA: TGTGCCAGCTCACCGAAACAAGCCAATAATTCACCCCTCCACTTT; CDR3: CASSPKQANNSPLHF
size: -; V: TRBV13; D: -; J: TRBJ1-4; DNA: TGTGCCAGCAGCTTAGGATACTCTACGGGCGCAACTAATGAAAAACTGTTTTTT; CDR3: CASSLGYSTGATNEKLFF
size: -; V: TRBV25-1; D: TRBD1; J: TRBJ1-5; DNA: TGTGCCAGCAGTTCACCGGGACAGGGGTTAGGCGGTCAGCCCCAGCATTTT; CDR3: CASSSPGQGLGGQPQHF
size: -; V: TRBV29-1; D: -; J: TRBJ1-2; DNA: TGCAGCGTTGAAGATGGGCAGGGAGTACTGGATGGCTACACCTTC; CDR3: CSVEDGQGVLDGYTF
size: -; V: TRBV29-1; D: -; J: TRBJ1-2; DNA: TGCAGCGTTGAAGATAGCGGGGTCTCGTATGGCTACACCTTC; CDR3: CSVEDSGVSYGYTF
size: -; V: TRBV4-2; D: TRBD1; J: TRBJ2-2; DNA: TGTGCCAGCAGCCAAGGTCACGGGACAGGGGACACCGGGGAGCTGTTTTTT; CDR3: CASSQGHGTGDTGELFF
size: -; V: TRBV5-1; D: TRBD1; J: TRBJ2-5; DNA: TGCGCCAGCAGCGGGGGACAGCAGGAAGAGACCCAGTACTTC; CDR3: CASSGGQQEETQYF
size: -; V: TRBV6-5; D: -; J: TRBJ2-7; DNA: TGTGCCAGCAGCCACCGGGCAAACTACGAGCAGTACTTC; CDR3: CASSHRANYEQYF
size: -; V: TRBV11-2; D: TRBD2; J: TRBJ2-5; DNA: TGTGCCAGCAGCTTAGCAGGCGGGGGTGTCCAAGAGACCCAGTACTTC; CDR3: CASSLAGGGVQETQYF
size: -; V: TRBV7-3; D: -; J: TRBJ1-1; DNA: TGTGCCAGCAGCCCCTCGGACTTGGGGACTGAAGCTTTCTTT; CDR3: CASSPSDLGTEAFF
size: -; V: TRBV27; D: -; J: TRBJ2-5; DNA: TGTGCCAGCAGTTCCGCTGACAGAGTCCAAGAGACCCAGTACTTC; CDR3: CASSSADRVQETQYF
size: few; V: TRBV6-5; D: -; J: TRBJ1-2; DNA: TGTGCCAGCAGTTACTCGACGGCTCGAGGCTACACCTTC; CDR3: CASSYSTARGYTF
size: few; V: TRBV6-5; D: -; J: TRBJ1-2; DNA: TGTGCCAGCAGTTACATGGGGGCCCGCTATGGCTACACCTTC; CDR3: CASSYMGARYGYTF
size: -; V: TRBV19; D: -; J: TRBJ1-1; DNA: TGTGCCAGTAGCCCGATATTGAACACTGACGAAGCTTTCTTT; CDR3: CASSPILNTDEAFF
size: few; V: TRBV20-1; D: -; J: TRBJ1-5; DNA: TGCAGTGCTAGTTTGGGGCAGGGATTCGGCAATCAGCCCCAGCATTTT; CDR3: CSASLGQGFGNQPQHF
size: -; V: TRBV28; D: -; J: TRBJ1-1; DNA: TGTGCCAGCAGTTCGGCCGAGCCCTCGGGGGTGTTCCTCTTT; CDR3: CASSSAEPSGVFLF
size: -; V: TRBV5-1; D: -; J: TRBJ2-7; DNA: TGCGCCAGCAGCTTGGACTTACTCTACGAGCAGTACTTC; CDR3: CASSLDLLYEQYF
size: -; V: TRBV6-5; D: -; J: TRBJ1-3; DNA: TGTGCCAGCAGTTACTTTGAAGGAAACACCATATATTTT; CDR3: CASSYFEGNTIYF
size: -; V: TRBV3-1/TRBV3-2; D: -; J: TRBJ1-5; DNA: TGTGCCAGCAGCCGAGGGAACAATCAGCCCCAGCATTTT; CDR3: CASSRGNNQPQHF
size: once; V: TRBV19; D: -; J: TRBJ1-5; DNA: TGTGCCAGTAGTATGGGGAATAGCAATCAGCCCCAGCATTTT; CDR3: CASSMGNSNQPQHF
size: -; V: TRBV7-8; D: -; J: TRBJ1-1; DNA: TGTGCCAGCAGCCCCCGGGGTGGTCTGAACACTGAAGCTTTCTTT; CDR3: CASSPRGGLNTEAFF
size: -; V: TRBV11-3; D: TRBD1; J: TRBJ2-5; DNA: TGTGCCAGCAGCTCCCGGACAGGGGGCGCGGAGACCCAGTACTTC; CDR3: CASSSRTGGAETQYF
size: -; V: TRBV7-9; D: TRBD1; J: TRBJ1-5; DNA: TGTGCCAGCAGCTTAGAAGACAGGGCAGTTCAGCCCCAGCATTTT; CDR3: CASSLEDRAVQPQHF
size: -; V: TRBV5-8; D: -; J: TRBJ1-2; DNA: TGTGCCAGCAGCCCACAGGACGGGAACTATGGCTACACCTTC; CDR3: CASSPQDGNYGYTF
size: once; V: TRBV3-1/TRBV3-2; D: -; J: TRBJ1-3; DNA: TGTGCCAGCAGCCCTGGGATATCTGGAAACACCATATATTTT; CDR3: CASSPGISGNTIYF
size: -; V: TRBV6-5; D: -; J: TRBJ1-6; DNA: TGTGCCAGCAGTTTAACAGGGCAGGACTCACCCCTCCACTTT; CDR3: CASSLTGQDSPLHF
size: -; V: TRBV7-6; D: TRBD1; J: TRBJ2-1; DNA: TGTGCCAGCAGCCCGACAGGGGGTTCCTACAATGAGCAGTTCTTC; CDR3: CASSPTGGSYNEQFF
size: -; V: TRBV19; D: -; J: TRBJ1-1; DNA: TGTGCCAGTAGGATGGGGGGGATGGGCGGCACTGAAGCTTTCTTT; CDR3: CASRMGGMGGTEAFF
size: -; V: TRBV28; D: -; J: TRBJ1-1; DNA: TGTGCCAGCGCACCCTTCTGGGGGGGGCGGAACACTGAAGCTTTCTTT; CDR3: CASAPFWGGRNTEAFF
size: -; V: TRBV7-3; D: TRBD1; J: TRBJ2-2; DNA: TGTGCCAGCAGCTTGGGGCTCAGGGGGAACGGGGAGCTGTTTTTT; CDR3: CASSLGLRGNGELFF
size: once; V: TRBV4-3; D: -; J: TRBJ1-4; DNA: TGCGCCAGCAGCCGCGGGGGCAATGAAAAACTGTTTTTT; CDR3: CASSRGGNEKLFF
size: few; V: TRBV2; D: -; J: TRBJ2-5; DNA: TGTGCCAGCAGGTCGGAGGTTGAGACCCAGTACTTC; CDR3: CASRSEVETQYF
size: -; V: TRBV7-3; D: -; J: TRBJ2-1; DNA: TGTGCCAGCAGCTCGGGACGAGGCAATGAGCAGTTCTTC; CDR3: CASSSGRGNEQFF
size: once; V: TRBV11-2; D: TRBD2; J: TRBJ2-1; DNA: TGTGCCAGCAGCCCTCTAGCGGGGGCCTACAATGAGCAGTTCTTC; CDR3: CASSPLAGAYNEQFF
size: -; V: TRBV4-2; D: -; J: TRBJ1-2; DNA: TGTGCCAGCAGCCAACCCTCGGAGGGCAGCTATGGCTACACCTTC; CDR3: CASSQPSEGSYGYTF
size: -; V: TRBV5-1; D: TRBD2; J: TRBJ2-7; DNA: TGCGCCAGCAGCTTGGCACTAGCGGGGAGATCCTACGAGCAGTACTTC; CDR3: CASSLALAGRSYEQYF
size: -; V: TRBV2; D: -; J: TRBJ2-4; DNA: TGTGCCAGCAGTGAGAGTGATAACATTCAGTACTTC; CDR3: CASSESDNIQYF
size: -; V: TRBV19; D: -; J: TRBJ1-5; DNA: TGTGCCAGTAGTCTACAGGACAGTAGCAATCAGCCCCAGCATTTT; CDR3: CASSLQDSSNQPQHF
size: -; V: TRBV2; D: -; J: TRBJ1-3; DNA: TGTGCCAGCAGGGCCAGGAGCGGAAACACCATATATTTT; CDR3: CASRARSGNTIYF
size: -; V: TRBV10-2; D: -; J: TRBJ2-4; DNA: TGCGCCAGCAGCTCAGGGTTAGCCAAAAACATTCAGTACTTC; CDR3: CASSSGLAKNIQYF
size: -; V: TRBV4-2; D: TRBD1; J: TRBJ1-2; DNA: TGTGCCAGCAGCCCGCAGGGGGGGGGTCTCGAAGGCTACACCTTC; CDR3: CASSPQGGGLEGYTF
size: -; V: TRBV2; D: -; J: TRBJ2-1; DNA: TGTGCCAGCAGTGAACAGGGTATCTTTGAGCAGTTCTTC; CDR3: CASSEQGIFEQFF